Listed below are T cell receptor beta chains from one sample, sequenced in a study of glioma-infiltrating T cells after dendritic cell vaccination. Profiling relied on immunoSEQ multiplex PCR, and the TCRdb table lists in-frame clones only, not all of them. The sample has 75,000 to 100,000 clones, 79% seen once; the top ten hold under 7%. The sequences come from blood, collected before dendritic cell vaccination. These receptors all come from a human donor with glioblastoma. The CDR3 runs from the conserved cysteine through the conserved F or W. The D gene is left open where the match is weak. The size of a clone is reported for some rows only, either as once, few or many, or as a class for expanded clones.

j_call v_call clone_size d_call cdr3_aa cdr3_nt
TRBJ1-1 TRBV21-1 - - CASSLRQGALTEAFF TGTGCCAGCAGCCTCCGACAGGGGGCCTTGACTGAAGCTTTCTTT
TRBJ2-3 TRBV6-5 few TRBD2 CASSWTSGGSTDTQYF TGTGCCAGCAGTTGGACTAGCGGGGGGAGCACAGATACGCAGTATTTT
TRBJ2-3 TRBV6-5 - - CATRGQLATDTQYF TGTGCCACCCGAGGGCAGCTAGCAACAGATACGCAGTATTTT
TRBJ1-2 TRBV9 - TRBD1 CASSVAWTGGNYGYTF TGTGCCAGCAGCGTAGCTTGGACAGGGGGGAACTATGGCTACACCTTC
TRBJ2-5 TRBV5-4 few - CASSLNQGEETQYF TGTGCCAGCAGCTTGAATCAGGGTGAAGAGACCCAGTACTTC
TRBJ1-5 TRBV10-2 few - CASSEQASSPQHF TGCGCCAGCAGTGAGCAGGCCTCTTCGCCCCAGCATTTT
TRBJ1-1 TRBV7-9 - - CASSSYQGSGTEAFF TGTGCCAGCAGCTCCTACCAGGGGTCTGGCACTGAAGCTTTCTTT
TRBJ2-1 TRBV15 - TRBD2 CATSRGWREDNEQFF TGTGCCACCAGCAGAGGCTGGCGGGAGGACAATGAGCAGTTCTTC
TRBJ1-3 TRBV11-2 - TRBD1 CASSFVGQAATNTIYF TGTGCCAGCAGCTTCGTCGGACAGGCCGCGACAAACACCATATATTTT
TRBJ1-3 TRBV19 few - CASSMGRGNTIYF TGTGCCAGTAGTATGGGCAGGGGAAACACCATATATTTT
TRBJ2-2 TRBV25-1 - - CASSPHGSAFPGELFF TGTGCCAGCAGTCCCCACGGGTCGGCTTTTCCCGGGGAGCTGTTTTTT
TRBJ1-2 TRBV7-9 - - CASSRGNYGYTF TGTGCCAGCAGCCGAGGGAACTATGGCTACACCTTC
TRBJ1-2 TRBV6-6 few - CASGQYGYTF TGTGCCAGCGGCCAGTATGGCTACACCTTC
TRBJ1-1 TRBV2 - - CASSFSEGGTEAFF TGTGCCAGCAGTTTCTCAGAGGGGGGGACTGAAGCTTTCTTT
TRBJ1-1 TRBV5-1 - TRBD1 CASGPRQGNTEAFF TGCGCCAGCGGCCCGCGACAGGGAAACACTGAAGCTTTCTTT
TRBJ2-7 TRBV28 - TRBD1 CASGRTGSYEQYF TGTGCCAGCGGCAGGACAGGGAGCTACGAGCAGTACTTC
TRBJ2-1 TRBV5-1 - - CASSLARNEQFF TGCGCCAGCAGCTTGGCCCGGAATGAGCAGTTCTTC
TRBJ2-6 TRBV5-4 - - CASRRDWSGANVLTF TGTGCCAGCAGGCGAGACTGGTCTGGGGCCAACGTCCTGACTTTC
TRBJ1-4 TRBV15 - - CATSRGQANEKLFF TGTGCCACCAGCAGAGGACAGGCAAATGAAAAACTGTTTTTT
TRBJ1-2 TRBV5-1 - - CASSLAVGGHGYTF TGCGCCAGCAGCTTGGCCGTCGGAGGGCATGGCTACACCTTC
TRBJ1-1 TRBV5-4 once - CASSLMGQAFF TGTGCCAGCAGCTTGATGGGGCAGGCTTTCTTT
TRBJ2-1 TRBV27 few - CASSLLASQANEQFF TGTGCCAGCAGTTTATTGGCTTCCCAGGCGAATGAGCAGTTCTTC
TRBJ2-2 TRBV9 - TRBD1 CASSADRGTGELFF TGTGCCAGCAGCGCCGACAGGGGAACCGGGGAGCTGTTTTTT
TRBJ1-5 TRBV27 - TRBD1 CASSPRDRSNQPQHF TGTGCCAGCAGTCCCCGGGACAGAAGCAATCAGCCCCAGCATTTT
TRBJ2-1 TRBV11-2 - - CASSLVVGGGQFF TGTGCCAGCAGCTTAGTGGTAGGGGGTGGGCAGTTCTTC
TRBJ2-2 TRBV19 - TRBD1 CASSPDRGTGELFF TGTGCCAGTAGTCCCGACAGGGGCACCGGGGAGCTGTTTTTT
TRBJ2-3 TRBV4-1 - - CASSQDRSTDTQYF TGCGCCAGCAGCCAAGACAGGTCCACAGATACGCAGTATTTT
TRBJ1-2 TRBV27 - TRBD1 CATFGGQGSGYGYTF TGTGCCACCTTCGGCGGACAGGGGAGTGGCTATGGCTACACCTTC
TRBJ1-2 TRBV10-3 - - CAISEGGANYGYTF TGTGCCATCAGTGAAGGAGGCGCTAACTATGGCTACACCTTC
TRBJ1-2 TRBV27 once TRBD1 CASSRGTGKGYTF TGTGCCAGCAGTCGTGGGACAGGGAAAGGCTACACCTTC
TRBJ1-1 TRBV5-4 - - CASSFPSNTEAFF TGTGCCAGCAGCTTTCCTTCGAACACTGAAGCTTTCTTT
TRBJ1-1 TRBV29-1 few - CSGRGPDTEAFF TGCAGCGGGCGCGGGCCAGACACTGAAGCTTTCTTT
TRBJ2-5 TRBV5-1 - - CASRTQETQYF TGCGCCAGCAGGACTCAAGAGACCCAGTACTTC
TRBJ2-7 TRBV6-1 - - CASSFSGSGPYEQYF TGTGCCAGCAGCTTCAGTGGGAGTGGTCCCTACGAGCAGTACTTC
TRBJ1-1 TRBV29-1 - - CSVDRQNTEAFF TGCAGCGTTGATCGACAGAACACTGAAGCTTTCTTT
TRBJ2-7 TRBV7-9 - - CASSLDVVAYEQYF TGTGCCAGCAGCTTAGATGTGGTAGCCTACGAGCAGTACTTC
TRBJ2-1 TRBV7-9 - - CASSLAAVNNEQFF TGTGCCAGCAGCTTAGCGGCGGTGAACAATGAGCAGTTCTTC
TRBJ2-3 TRBV10-1 few - CASSESQAPATQYF TGCGCCAGCAGTGAGTCACAGGCCCCCGCGACGCAGTATTTT
TRBJ1-5 TRBV30 - - CAWSGLEGSQPQHF TGTGCCTGGAGTGGCCTAGAAGGCAGTCAGCCCCAGCATTTT
TRBJ2-6 TRBV27 few - CASSRYPNRFSGANVLTF TGTGCCAGCAGTCGGTACCCAAACAGGTTCTCTGGGGCCAACGTCCTGACTTTC
TRBJ2-1 TRBV25-1 - TRBD2 CASSEIAGGANEQFF TGTGCCAGCAGTGAGATAGCGGGAGGGGCCAATGAGCAGTTCTTC
TRBJ2-3 TRBV9 - TRBD2 CASSVAGGSADTQYF TGTGCCAGCAGCGTGGCGGGAGGCTCGGCAGATACGCAGTATTTT
TRBJ2-3 TRBV5-1 - TRBD1 CASSLGDRADTQYF TGCGCCAGCAGCTTGGGAGACAGGGCAGATACGCAGTATTTT
TRBJ1-3 TRBV15 - - CATSRAIGGWNTIYF TGTGCCACCAGCAGAGCCATCGGGGGATGGAACACCATATATTTT
TRBJ1-5 TRBV30 - TRBD1 CAWNTGGSQPQHF TGTGCCTGGAATACAGGGGGAAGTCAGCCCCAGCATTTT
TRBJ2-1 TRBV11-2 - - CASSLDMVGGYEQFF TGTGCCAGCAGCTTAGACATGGTGGGAGGTTATGAGCAGTTCTTC
TRBJ2-7 TRBV15 - TRBD2 CATSRLAGTNYEQYF TGTGCCACCAGCAGACTAGCGGGGACAAACTACGAGCAGTACTTC
TRBJ2-5 TRBV5-4 - - CASSLGEAQYF TGTGCCAGCAGCTTGGGGGAGGCCCAGTACTTC
TRBJ1-3 TRBV7-9 - - CASSLLRLISGNTIYF TGTGCCAGCAGCTTATTAAGACTTATCTCTGGAAACACCATATATTTT
TRBJ2-1 TRBV5-1 few TRBD2 CASSPQAGGPYNEQFF TGCGCCAGCAGCCCGCAAGCGGGAGGGCCTTACAATGAGCAGTTCTTC
TRBJ2-5 TRBV10-3 - TRBD2 CAISVGAGGHETQYF TGTGCCATCAGTGTTGGGGCGGGGGGGCACGAGACCCAGTACTTC
TRBJ2-6 TRBV7-3 - - CASSLNGGLTGANVLTF TGTGCCAGCAGCTTAAACGGGGGTTTGACTGGGGCCAACGTCCTGACTTTC
TRBJ1-1 TRBV6-1 - - CASLKGGMDTEAFF TGTGCCAGCCTCAAAGGAGGGATGGACACTGAAGCTTTCTTT
TRBJ1-1 TRBV1 few - CTSSRTGQGRNTEAFF TGCACCAGCAGCCGGACAGGGCAGGGTAGAAACACTGAAGCTTTCTTT
TRBJ2-3 TRBV18 - - CASSEADTQYF TGTGCCAGCTCAGAGGCAGATACGCAGTATTTT
TRBJ2-3 TRBV9 few - CASSFLSADTQYF TGTGCCAGCAGCTTTCTTTCGGCAGATACGCAGTATTTT
TRBJ1-3 TRBV4-2 - - CASSQDLGGISGNTIYF TGTGCCAGCAGCCAAGATTTAGGGGGTATCTCTGGAAACACCATATATTTT
TRBJ2-1 TRBV2 few TRBD2 CASKLSGSRSYNEQFF TGTGCCAGCAAACTTAGCGGGAGTCGCTCCTACAATGAGCAGTTCTTC
TRBJ2-7 TRBV29-1 - TRBD1 CSVSTGGLYEQYF TGCAGCGTCTCGACAGGGGGCCTATACGAGCAGTACTTC
TRBJ1-2 TRBV5-1 once - CASSLSTGDYGYTF TGCGCCAGCAGCTTGAGCACGGGAGACTATGGCTACACCTTC